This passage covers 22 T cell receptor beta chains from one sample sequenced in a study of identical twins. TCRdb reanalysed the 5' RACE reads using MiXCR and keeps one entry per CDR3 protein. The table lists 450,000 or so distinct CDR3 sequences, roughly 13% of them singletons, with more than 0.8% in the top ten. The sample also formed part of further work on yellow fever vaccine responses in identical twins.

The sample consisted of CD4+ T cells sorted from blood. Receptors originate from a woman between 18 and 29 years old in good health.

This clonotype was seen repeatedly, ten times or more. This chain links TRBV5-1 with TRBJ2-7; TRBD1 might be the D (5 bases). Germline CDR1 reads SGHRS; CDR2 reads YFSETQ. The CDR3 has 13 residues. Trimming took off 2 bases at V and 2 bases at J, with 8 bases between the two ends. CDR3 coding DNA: TGCGCCAGCAGCTTCTCAGGGACCTACGAGCAGTACTTC. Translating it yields CASSFSGTYEQYF.

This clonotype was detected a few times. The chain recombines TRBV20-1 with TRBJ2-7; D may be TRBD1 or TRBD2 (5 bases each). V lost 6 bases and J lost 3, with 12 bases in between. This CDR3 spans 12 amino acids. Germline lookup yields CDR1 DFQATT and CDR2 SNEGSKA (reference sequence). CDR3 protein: CSATLRGYEQYF. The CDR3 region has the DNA TGCAGTGCCACCCTGAGGGGCTACGAGCAGTACTTC.

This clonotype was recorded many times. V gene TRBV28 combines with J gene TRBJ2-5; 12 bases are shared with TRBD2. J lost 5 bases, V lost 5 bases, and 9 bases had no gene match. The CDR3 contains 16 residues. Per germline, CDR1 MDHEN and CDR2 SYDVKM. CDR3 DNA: TGTGCCAGCAGTCCCTATCTAGCGGGGGGGCGTGAGACCCAGTACTTC. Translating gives CASSPYLAGGRETQYF.

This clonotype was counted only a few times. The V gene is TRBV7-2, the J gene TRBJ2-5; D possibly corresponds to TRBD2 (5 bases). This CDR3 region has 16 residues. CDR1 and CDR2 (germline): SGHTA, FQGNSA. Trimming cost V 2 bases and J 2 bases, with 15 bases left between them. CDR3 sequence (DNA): TGTGCCAGCAGCTTACGAGGGCCGGGTTTACAAGAGACCCAGTACTTC. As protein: CASSLRGPGLQETQYF.

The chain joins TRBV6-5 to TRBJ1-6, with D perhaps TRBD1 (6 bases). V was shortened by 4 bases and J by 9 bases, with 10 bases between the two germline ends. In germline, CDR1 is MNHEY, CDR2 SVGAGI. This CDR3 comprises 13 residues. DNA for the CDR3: TGTGCCAGCAGTTCTCGACAGGTTTCACCCCTCCACTTT. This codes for CASSSRQVSPLHF.

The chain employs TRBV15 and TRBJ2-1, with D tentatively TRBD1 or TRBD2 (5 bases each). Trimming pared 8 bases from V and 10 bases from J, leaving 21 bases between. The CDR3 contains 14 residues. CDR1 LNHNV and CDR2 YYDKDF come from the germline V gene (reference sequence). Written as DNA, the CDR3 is TGTGCCACCGGAGTTCGGGGCCCCTCGGACGAGCAGTTCTTC. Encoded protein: CATGVRGPSDEQFF.

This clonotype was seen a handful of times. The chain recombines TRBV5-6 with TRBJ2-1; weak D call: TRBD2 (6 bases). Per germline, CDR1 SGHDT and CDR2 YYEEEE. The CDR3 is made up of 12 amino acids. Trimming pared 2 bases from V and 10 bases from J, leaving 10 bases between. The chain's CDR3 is CASSFAAGEQFF. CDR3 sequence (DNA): TGTGCCAGCAGCTTCGCTGCGGGGGAGCAGTTCTTC.

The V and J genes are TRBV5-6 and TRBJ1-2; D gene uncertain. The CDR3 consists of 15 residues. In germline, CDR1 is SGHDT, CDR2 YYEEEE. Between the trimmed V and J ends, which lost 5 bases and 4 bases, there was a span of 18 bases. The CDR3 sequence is CASSPGINPTYGYTF. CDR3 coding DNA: TGTGCCAGCAGTCCAGGAATCAACCCAACCTATGGCTACACCTTC.

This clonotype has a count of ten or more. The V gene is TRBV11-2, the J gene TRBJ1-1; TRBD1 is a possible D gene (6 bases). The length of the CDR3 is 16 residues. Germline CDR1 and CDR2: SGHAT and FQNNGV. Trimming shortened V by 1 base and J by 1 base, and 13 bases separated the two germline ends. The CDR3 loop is CASSLALQGGNTEAFF. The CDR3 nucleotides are TGTGCCAGCAGCTTAGCGTTACAGGGTGGGAACACTGAAGCTTTCTTT.

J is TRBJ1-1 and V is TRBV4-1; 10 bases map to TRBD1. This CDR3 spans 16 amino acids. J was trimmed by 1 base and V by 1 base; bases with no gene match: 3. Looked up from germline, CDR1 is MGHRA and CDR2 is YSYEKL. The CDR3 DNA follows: TGCGCCAGCAGCCAAGGCGACAGGGGGCGGAACACTGAAGCTTTCTTT. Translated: CASSQGDRGRNTEAFF.

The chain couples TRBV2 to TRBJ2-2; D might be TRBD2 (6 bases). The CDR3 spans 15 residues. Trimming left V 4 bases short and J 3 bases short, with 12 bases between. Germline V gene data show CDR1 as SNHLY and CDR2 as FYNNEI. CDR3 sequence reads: CASSVNSGYTGELFF. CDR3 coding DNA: TGTGCCAGCAGTGTGAATAGCGGTTACACCGGGGAGCTGTTTTTT.

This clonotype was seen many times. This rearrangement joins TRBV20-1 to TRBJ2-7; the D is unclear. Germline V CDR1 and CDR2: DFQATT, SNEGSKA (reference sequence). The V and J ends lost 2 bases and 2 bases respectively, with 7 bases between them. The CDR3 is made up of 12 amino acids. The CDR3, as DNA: TGCAGTGCTAGAACTCAGGCCTACGAGCAGTACTTC. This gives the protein CSARTQAYEQYF.

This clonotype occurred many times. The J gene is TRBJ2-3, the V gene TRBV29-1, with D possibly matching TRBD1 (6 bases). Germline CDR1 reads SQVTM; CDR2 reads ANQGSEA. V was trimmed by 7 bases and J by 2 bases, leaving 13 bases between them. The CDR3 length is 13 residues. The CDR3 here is CSATDRPTDTQYF. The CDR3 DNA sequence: TGCAGCGCTACGGACAGACCCACAGATACGCAGTATTTT.

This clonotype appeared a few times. The CDR3 loop reads CASSSMGRKYNEQFF. The CDR3 DNA follows: TGTGCCAGCAGTTCCATGGGACGGAAGTACAATGAGCAGTTCTTC. The V gene is TRBV27, the J gene TRBJ2-1; D assignment may be TRBD1 or TRBD2 (5 bases each). Germline CDR1 reads MNHEY; CDR2 reads SMNVEV (reference sequence). V shed 4 bases and J shed 4 bases, with 14 bases lying between them. The CDR3 loop spans 15 amino acids.

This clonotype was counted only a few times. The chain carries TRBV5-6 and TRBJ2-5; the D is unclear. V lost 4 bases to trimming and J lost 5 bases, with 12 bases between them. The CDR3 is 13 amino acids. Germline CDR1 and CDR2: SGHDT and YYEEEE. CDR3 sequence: CASSTTRWETQYF. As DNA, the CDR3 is TGTGCCAGCAGCACGACCCGGTGGGAGACCCAGTACTTC.

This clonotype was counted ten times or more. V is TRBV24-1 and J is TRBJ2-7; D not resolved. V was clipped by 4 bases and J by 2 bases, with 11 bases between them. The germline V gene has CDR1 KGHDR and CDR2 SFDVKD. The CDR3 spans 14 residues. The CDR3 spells CATSDSTLAYEQYF. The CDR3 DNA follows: TGTGCCACCAGTGACTCGACTTTGGCCTACGAGCAGTACTTC.

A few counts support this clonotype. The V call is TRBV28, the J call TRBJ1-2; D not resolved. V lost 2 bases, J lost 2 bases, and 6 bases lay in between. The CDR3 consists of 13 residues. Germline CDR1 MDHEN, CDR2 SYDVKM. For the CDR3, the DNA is TGTGCCAGCAGTTTAAATAGGAACTATGGCTACACCTTC. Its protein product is CASSLNRNYGYTF.

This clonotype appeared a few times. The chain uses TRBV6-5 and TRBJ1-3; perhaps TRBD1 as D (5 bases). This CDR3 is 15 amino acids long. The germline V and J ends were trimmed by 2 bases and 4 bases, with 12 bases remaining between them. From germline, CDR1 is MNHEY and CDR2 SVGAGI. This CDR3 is CASSYTQVAGNTIYF. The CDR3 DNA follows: TGTGCCAGCAGTTACACACAGGTTGCCGGAAACACCATATATTTT.

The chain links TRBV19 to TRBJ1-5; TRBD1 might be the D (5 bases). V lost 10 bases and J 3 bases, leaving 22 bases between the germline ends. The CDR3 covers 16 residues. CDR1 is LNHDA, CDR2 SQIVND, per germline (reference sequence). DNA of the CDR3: TGTGCCACCGCTAAATACTCCCGGGGCCTCAATCAGCCCCAGCATTTT. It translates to CATAKYSRGLNQPQHF. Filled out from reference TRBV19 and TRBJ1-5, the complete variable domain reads DGGITQSPKYLFRKEGQNVTLSCEQNLNHDAMYWYRQDPGQGLRLIYYSQIVNDFQKGDIAEGYSVSREKKESFPLTVTSAQKNPTAFYLCATAKYSRGLNQPQHFGDGTRLSIL.

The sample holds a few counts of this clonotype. CDR3 region: CASSQEVLDSYNEQFF. For the CDR3, the DNA is TGTGCCAGCAGCCAAGAGGTACTAGACTCCTACAATGAGCAGTTCTTC. The rearrangement links TRBV4-2 to TRBJ2-1; D is possibly TRBD2 (5 bases). The CDR3 consists of 16 residues. CDR1 and CDR2 from the germline V gene are LGHNA and YNFKEQ. Trimming left V 0 bases short and J 0 bases short, with 9 bases between.

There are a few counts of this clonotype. As DNA, the CDR3 is TGTGCTAGTGGTTTGCCCCAGGGGGCCCAGTACTTC. Translation: CASGLPQGAQYF. The gene calls are TRBV12-5 and TRBJ2-5; TRBD1 agrees at 7 bases. V shed 2 bases, J shed 9 bases, and the junction held 3 bases outside the gene matches. This CDR3 contains 12 residues. CDR1 is LGHNT, CDR2 FRNRAP, per germline.

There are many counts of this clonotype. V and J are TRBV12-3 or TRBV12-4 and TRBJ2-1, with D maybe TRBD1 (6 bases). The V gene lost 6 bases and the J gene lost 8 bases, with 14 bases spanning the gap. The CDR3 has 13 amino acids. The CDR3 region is CASSDNDRHEQFF. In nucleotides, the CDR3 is TGTGCCAGCAGCGATAACGACAGGCATGAGCAGTTCTTC.